Following are 3 T cell receptor beta chains from one sample sequenced in a study of blood T cell repertoires in COVID-19. TCRdb keeps only in-frame clones here, not all; method: immunoSEQ multiplex PCR. The repertoire consists of about 130,000 clones, with around 85% occurring once and the leading ten covering 3% to 3.5%. The sample comprised peripheral blood. These receptors all come from a woman at least 80 years old with acute or convalescent COVID-19.

The chain uses TRBV5-4 and TRBJ1-1, with D possibly being TRBD1 (5 bases). This CDR3 region has 13 residues. V was pared by 2 bases and J by 7 bases, with 12 bases between. Germline V gene data show CDR1 as SGHNT and CDR2 as YYREEE (reference sequence). This chain's CDR3 is CASSFDSEGEAFF. CDR3 nucleotides: TGTGCCAGCAGCTTCGACAGCGAAGGTGAAGCTTTCTTT.

Only one count was recorded for this clone. This chain links TRBV6-5 with TRBJ2-3, with 7 bases lining up with TRBD1. The V and J ends lost 0 bases and 5 bases, in that order; junction bases with no gene match: 5. Germline loops: CDR1 MNHEY, CDR2 SVGAGI. CDR3 size: 15 residues. CDR3 coding DNA: TGTGCCAGCAGTTACTCGAGACAGGGCGAAGATACGCAGTATTTT. It encodes CASSYSRQGEDTQYF.

The chain couples TRBV4-1 to TRBJ1-2; TRBD1 might be the D (6 bases). Germline CDR1 MGHRA, CDR2 YSYEKL. The CDR3 is made up of 19 amino acids. The V and J ends lost 5 bases and 4 bases respectively, with 29 bases between them. Here the CDR3 reads CASSFFNWDNRAVGYGYTF. The CDR3, as DNA: TGCGCCAGCAGCTTTTTTAATTGGGACAACCGGGCCGTCGGCTATGGCTACACCTTC.